This T cell receptor (beta chain) was recorded in a study of blood T cell repertoires in COVID-19. Study-level background: The study drew acute and convalescent COVID-19 samples from the United States, Italy and Spain.

Researchers sorted participants into cohorts using their self-reported clinical history. In the original processing: Reference gene primer amplification in the assay estimated nucleated cell counts. The assay was immunoSEQ multiplex PCR, and TCRdb's table has in-frame clones only and misses some. Clone size and the V and J calls come from that table; the DNA yielded D and trimming. This sample has approximately 150,000 clones, with about 79% found just once. Germline assignment: CDR1 MNHNY and CDR2 SVGAGI (reference sequence). The ends lost 5 bases at V and 1 base at J; junction bases unmatched: 1. The CDR3 totals 13 residues. A note on this clone: Other DNA sequences in the same sample also yield this CDR3.

The sample consisted of PBMCs or T cells enriched from blood (not recorded which). V and J are TRBV6-6 and TRBJ1-2; 7 bases line up with TRBD1. This TCR was recovered from a man aged 50 or older who had recovered from COVID-19. CDR3 coding DNA: TGTGCCAGCAGTCGGGACAGTAACTATGGCTACACCTTC. Translated: CASSRDSNYGYTF.